The 2 T cell receptor beta chains in this list originate from one sample, sequenced in a study of T-cell reconstitution after alpha-beta-depleted transplantation in children. The library targeted TCRbeta and was prepared with unique molecular identifiers. TCRdb re-analysed the PCR reads in MiXCR, keeping a single row per CDR3 protein. Of some 500,000 distinct CDR3 sequences in the sample, about 17% were seen once. This specimen was PBMCs from the stem cell graft donor, taken from the stem cell graft. The receptors stem from a human donor who donated a stem cell graft to a child with acute lymphoblastic leukemia.

This clonotype came up once. At one end the junction does not follow the germline gene, possibly because of a read error. This chain connects TRBV12-3 or TRBV12-4 to TRBJ2-3; D uncertain. This CDR3 has 14 amino acids. CDR3 nucleotide sequence: TGTGCCAGCACTGCGCCGTACTCCACAGATACGCAGAATTTT. The encoded protein is CASTAPYSTDTQNF.

This clonotype showed up just a few times. A read error is possible here, since a much larger clone lies one base away. The chain has TRBV6-5 and TRBJ2-2; TRBD1 matches 7 bases. The CDR3 sequence is 14 residues long. CDR1 is MNHEY, CDR2 SVGAGI, per germline. The J segment lost 3 bases and the V segment lost 2 bases, leaving 0 bases of the junction unmatched. The CDR3 DNA reads as TGTGCCAGCAGTTACGGGACAGACACCGGGGAGCTGTTTTTT. Translating gives CASSYGTDTGELFF.